This record looks at one T cell receptor (beta chain) sequence and its context. The run depth of the assay was deep. Sequenced by immunoSEQ multiplex PCR; TCRdb stores in-frame clones only, minus some. The data hold 500,000 to 700,000 clones, with 95% observed a single time. The data were obtained in a study of shared clonotypes between healthy human individuals. This CDR3 comprises 16 residues. Germline V gives CDR1 SGDLS, CDR2 YYNGEE. Trimming took off 1 base at V and 4 bases at J, with 15 bases between the two ends. Naive CD8 cells lacked CD45RO and underwent positive selection for CCR7, leaving out terminally differentiated effector memory CD45RA+ cells. Healthy HIV-negative adults with no recent acute infections or vaccinations were recruited as donors.

V gene TRBV9 combines with J gene TRBJ1-3, with D possibly being TRBD1 (6 bases). This TCR came from a young woman in good health. What was sequenced was naive CD8+ T cells sorted from blood. The CDR3: CASSVSIQGRGNTIYF. The CDR3 DNA sequence: TGTGCCAGCAGCGTATCTATACAGGGCCGGGGAAACACCATATATTTT.